This is a list of T cell receptor beta chains from one sample in a study of cytomegalovirus exposure and HLA in healthy donors. Clones were sequenced by immunoSEQ multiplex PCR, and TCRdb holds only the in-frame ones, with some missing. The sample contains 150,000 to 200,000 clones, 81% of which appear only once. Sequencing was carried out using PBMCs. Source of these receptors: a woman between 18 and 29 years old in good health and CMV-seropositive. Both conserved end residues are part of each CDR3. Each record gives: clone size, V gene, D gene, J gene, CDR3 protein, CDR3 DNA. D genes are given only for firm matches. Clone size is shown for a subset of rows, as once, few, many or a class of expanded clone.

-	TRBV7-2	TRBD2	TRBJ2-2	CASSLVPSGTGELFF	TGTGCCAGCAGCTTAGTTCCTAGCGGGACCGGGGAGCTGTTTTTT
-	TRBV5-1	TRBD1	TRBJ1-4	CASSAQEQGAGEKLFF	TGCGCCAGCAGCGCACAGGAACAGGGGGCGGGTGAAAAACTGTTTTTT
once	TRBV27	-	TRBJ2-2	CASSLPQTGNTGELFF	TGTGCCAGCAGTTTACCACAGACAGGGAACACCGGGGAGCTGTTTTTT
-	TRBV7-2	-	TRBJ2-3	CASSFAVDYTDTQYF	TGTGCCAGCAGTTTCGCCGTAGACTACACAGATACGCAGTATTTT
-	TRBV6-5	TRBD1	TRBJ1-5	CASRRDSSYQPQHF	TGTGCCAGCAGGCGGGACAGCAGTTATCAGCCCCAGCATTTT
-	TRBV5-4	-	TRBJ2-6	CASSLEQVSSGANVLTF	TGTGCCAGCAGCTTGGAACAGGTCAGCTCTGGGGCCAACGTCCTGACTTTC
few	TRBV12-5	-	TRBJ1-4	CANDRGGF	TGTGCTAATGACCGGGGGGGTTTT
-	TRBV6-6	TRBD1	TRBJ1-4	CASSPGTVEKLFF	TGTGCCAGCAGCCCCGGGACAGTTGAAAAACTGTTTTTT
-	TRBV7-9	-	TRBJ2-7	CASSDLDRRGYEQYF	TGTGCCAGCAGCGACCTAGACAGGCGAGGCTACGAGCAGTACTTC
-	TRBV13	TRBD1	TRBJ2-1	CASSPGGQGLYNEQFF	TGTGCCAGCAGCCCCGGGGGACAGGGACTTTACAATGAGCAGTTCTTC
-	TRBV14	-	TRBJ2-7	CASSQGQGGYEQYF	TGTGCCAGCAGCCAAGGTCAGGGTGGCTACGAGCAGTACTTC
-	TRBV5-8	-	TRBJ1-5	CASSLIFMDYSNQPQHF	TGTGCCAGCAGCTTGATCTTTATGGACTATAGCAATCAGCCCCAGCATTTT